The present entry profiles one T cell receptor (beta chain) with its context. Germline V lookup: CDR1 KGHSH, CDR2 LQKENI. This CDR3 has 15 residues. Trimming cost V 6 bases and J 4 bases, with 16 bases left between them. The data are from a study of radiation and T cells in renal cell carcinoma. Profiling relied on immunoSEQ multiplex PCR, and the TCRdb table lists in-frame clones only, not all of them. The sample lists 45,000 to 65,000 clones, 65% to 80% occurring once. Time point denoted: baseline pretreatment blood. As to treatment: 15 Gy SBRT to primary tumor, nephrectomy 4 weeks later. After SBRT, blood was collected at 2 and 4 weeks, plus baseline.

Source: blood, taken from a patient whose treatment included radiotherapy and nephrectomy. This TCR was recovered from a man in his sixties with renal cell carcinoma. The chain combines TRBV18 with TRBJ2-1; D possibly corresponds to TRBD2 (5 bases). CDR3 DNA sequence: TGTGCCAGCTCGGTCGGATCGGGAATTTACAATGAGCAGTTCTTC. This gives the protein CASSVGSGIYNEQFF.